The source of this TCR beta chain is a study of blood T cell repertoires in COVID-19. Study details: Donors in the United States, Italy and Spain gave samples during acute or convalescent COVID-19. PBMCs, B-cell-depleted T cells, or T cells were the source of the cDNA or gDNA that made up the material.

Libraries were prepared by immunoSEQ multiplex PCR; TCRdb keeps only in-frame clonotypes and omits some of them. This table has about 260,000 clones, 84% appearing once. The V gene's germline CDR1 is MNHEY and CDR2 SVGAGI. Trimming removed 1 base from V and 4 bases from J; junction bases left unmatched: 5. This CDR3 has 16 residues. The TCR sequence derives from a middle-aged woman who had recovered from COVID-19. This chain uses TRBV6-5 with TRBJ2-3; 10 nucleotides agree with TRBD1. Sequenced material: peripheral blood. Here the CDR3 DNA reads TGTGCCAGCAGTTACTTCGGACAGGGGGAGGCAGATACGCAGTATTTT. It encodes CASSYFGQGEADTQYF.